This T cell receptor (beta chain) was recovered during a study of cytomegalovirus exposure and HLA in healthy donors. Study results and limitations: Whilst most TCR sequences proved rare, a subset of public TCRs occurred across many donors. Earlier findings revealed that most TCR beta V segments proved productive either about 90% or about 30% of the time. Further analysis was carried out later, and it showed several of the most significant clusters appearing linked to common viral pathogens. Across all donors, roughly uniform sequencing depth was an assumption of the presence/absence analyses.

The PCR was carried out with 60 Vbeta primers and 13 Jbeta primers. This table comes from immunoSEQ multiplex PCR, and its TCRdb copy is limited to in-frame clones, with some not included. The sample consists of over 120,000 clones, 9.7% of them appearing once. About this clone itself: Its antigen is not known.

The sequence was collected from a man between 45 and 60 years old in good health and CMV-seronegative. What was sequenced was PBMCs.

DNA for the CDR3: TGTGCCAGTAGTGTACAGGGGTTCCCTAACTATGGCTACACCTTC. Translated: CASSVQGFPNYGYTF. The chain combines TRBV19 with TRBJ1-2, with 7 bases identical to TRBD1. In germline, CDR1 is LNHDA, CDR2 SQIVND (reference sequence). After removal of 5 bases from V and 0 bases from J, the junction contained 6 bases not matched to a gene. There are 15 residues in the CDR3.